The clone carrying this T cell receptor beta chain qualifies as medium-sized. Antigen unknown. CDR1 MDHEN and CDR2 SYDVKM come from the germline V gene. The J segment lost 7 bases and the V segment lost 7 bases, leaving 15 bases of the junction unmatched. The CDR3 totals 16 residues. Patients had HPV-negative, locally advanced oral cavity squamous cell carcinoma. Using immunoSEQ multiplex PCR, the repertoire was profiled, and TCRdb retains in-frame clones only, with some absent. The top ten hold roughly 2.6% of the sample, which has 17,000 or so clones, 60% to 70% seen once. This record belongs to a study of neoadjuvant anti-PD-1 for oral cavity cancer. The wider study: Patients without progression got a fourth dose around day 43. The study's findings and limits: Post-nivolumab, blood T cell clonality was significantly elevated in non-responders.

The sequenced sample was PBMCs, obtained before nivolumab (anti-PD-1) treatment. The sequence derives from a person aged 40 to 85 with oral cavity squamous cell carcinoma. The chain carries TRBV28 and TRBJ2-5; 10 nucleotides agree with TRBD2. In nucleotides, the CDR3 is TGTGCCAGCACCCTGGGGGCGGCTAGCGGGAGTAGGACCCAGTACTTC. Translating it yields CASTLGAASGSRTQYF. Full variable domain (outside the CDR3, taken from reference TRBV28 and TRBJ2-5): DVKVTQSSRYLVKRTGEKVFLECVQDMDHENMFWYRQDPGLGLRLIYFSYDVKMKEKGDIPEGYSVSREKKERFSLILESASTNQTSMYLCASTLGAASGSRTQYFGPGTRLLVL.